The table lists the clone carrying this TCR beta chain with a few counts. Its antigen remains unidentified. Germline V gene lookup returns CDR1 MGHRA and CDR2 YSYEKL. CDR3 length: 16 residues. V lost 0 bases, J lost 0 bases, and 6 bases lay in between. The data were taken from a study of beta chain features in type 1 diabetes. Study conclusions and caveats: Shortening that was moderate but significant affected the TCRB CDR3s of Type 1 diabetes patients in all four CD4+ subsets.

TCRB transcripts that were expressed got sequenced, as all of the isolated RNA had been reverse transcribed. Profiling relied on immunoSEQ multiplex PCR, and the TCRdb table lists in-frame clones only, not all of them. The top ten clones hold roughly 0.022% of a sample with 640,000 or so clones, roughly 13% of them seen once. This sequence was found in a man aged 18 to 35 with type 1 diabetes. The chain uses TRBV4-1 and TRBJ2-6; D gene unclear. The material sequenced was naive CD4+ T cells from blood. The CDR3 here is CASSQDRISGANVLTF. The CDR3 region has the DNA TGCGCCAGCAGCCAAGACAGGATCTCTGGGGCCAACGTCCTGACTTTC.